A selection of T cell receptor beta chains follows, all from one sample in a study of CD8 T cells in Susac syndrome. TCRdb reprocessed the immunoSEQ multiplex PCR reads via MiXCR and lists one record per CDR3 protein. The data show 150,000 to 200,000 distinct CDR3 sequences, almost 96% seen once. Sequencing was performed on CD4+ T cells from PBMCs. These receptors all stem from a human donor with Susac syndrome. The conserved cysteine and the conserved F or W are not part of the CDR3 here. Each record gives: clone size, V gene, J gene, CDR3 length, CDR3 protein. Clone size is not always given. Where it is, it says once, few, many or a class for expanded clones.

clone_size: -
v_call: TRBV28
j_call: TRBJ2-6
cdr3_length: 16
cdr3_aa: ASIPIMPGAGGANVLT

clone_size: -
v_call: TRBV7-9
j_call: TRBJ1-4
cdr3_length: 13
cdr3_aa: ASSNPGTVNEKLF

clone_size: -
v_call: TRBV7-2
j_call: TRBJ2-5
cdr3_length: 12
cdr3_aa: ASSKGGIQETQY

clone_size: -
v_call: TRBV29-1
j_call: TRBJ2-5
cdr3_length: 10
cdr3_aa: SDRDRLETQY

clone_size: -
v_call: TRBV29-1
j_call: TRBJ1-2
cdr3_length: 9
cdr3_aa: SVQEGGGYT

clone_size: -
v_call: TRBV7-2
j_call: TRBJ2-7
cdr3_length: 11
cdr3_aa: ASSLQRGYEQY

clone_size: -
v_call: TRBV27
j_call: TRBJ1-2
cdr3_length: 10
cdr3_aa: ASGDWPYGYT

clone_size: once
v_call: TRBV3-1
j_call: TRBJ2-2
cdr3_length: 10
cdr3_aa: ASSQSSGELF

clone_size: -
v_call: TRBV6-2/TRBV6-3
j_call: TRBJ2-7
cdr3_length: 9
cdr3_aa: ASSFQYEQY

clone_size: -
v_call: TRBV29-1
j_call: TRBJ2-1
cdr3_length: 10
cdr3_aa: SASGLGNEQF

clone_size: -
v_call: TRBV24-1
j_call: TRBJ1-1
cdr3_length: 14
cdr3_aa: ATSETGQGWNTEAF

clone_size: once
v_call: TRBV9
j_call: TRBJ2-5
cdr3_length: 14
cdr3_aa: ASSVALSGPGETQY

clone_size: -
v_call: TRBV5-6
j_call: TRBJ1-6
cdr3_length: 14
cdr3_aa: ASSLIGDLRNSPLH

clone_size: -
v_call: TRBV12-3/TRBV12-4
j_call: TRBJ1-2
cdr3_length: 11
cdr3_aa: ASSIDRIDGYT

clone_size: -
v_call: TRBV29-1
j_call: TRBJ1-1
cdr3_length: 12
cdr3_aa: SVGTGRSNTEAF

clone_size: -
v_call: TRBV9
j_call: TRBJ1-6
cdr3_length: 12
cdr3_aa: ASSVTGANSPLH

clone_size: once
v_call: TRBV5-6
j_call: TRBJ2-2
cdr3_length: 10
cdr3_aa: ATQTSTGELF

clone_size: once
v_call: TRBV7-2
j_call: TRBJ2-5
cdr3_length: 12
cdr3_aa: ASSRQGAQGTQY

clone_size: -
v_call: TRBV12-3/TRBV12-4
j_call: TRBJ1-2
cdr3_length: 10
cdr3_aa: ASRGDSHGYT

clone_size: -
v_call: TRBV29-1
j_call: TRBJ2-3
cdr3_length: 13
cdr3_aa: SVVGQGARTDTQY

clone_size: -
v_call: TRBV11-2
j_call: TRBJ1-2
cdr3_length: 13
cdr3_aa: ASSPRQGRNYGYT

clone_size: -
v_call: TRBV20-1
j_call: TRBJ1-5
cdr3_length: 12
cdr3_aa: SARQGASNQPQH

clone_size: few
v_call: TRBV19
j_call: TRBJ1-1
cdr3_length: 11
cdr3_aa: ASSATANTEAF

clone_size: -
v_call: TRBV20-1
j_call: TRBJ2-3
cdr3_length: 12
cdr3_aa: SAKKQGGADTQY

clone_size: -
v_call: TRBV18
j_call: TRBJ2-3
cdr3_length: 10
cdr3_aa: ASSPLEDTQY

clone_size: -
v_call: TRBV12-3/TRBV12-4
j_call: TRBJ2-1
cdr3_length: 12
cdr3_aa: ASSRDVATYEQF

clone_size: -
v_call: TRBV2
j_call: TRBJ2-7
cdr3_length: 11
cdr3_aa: ASSAGRFYEQY

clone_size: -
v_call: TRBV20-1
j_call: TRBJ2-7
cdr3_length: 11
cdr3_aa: SASWDGSYEQY

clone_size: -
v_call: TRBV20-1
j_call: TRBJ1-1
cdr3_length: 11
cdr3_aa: SAPVGWDSEAF

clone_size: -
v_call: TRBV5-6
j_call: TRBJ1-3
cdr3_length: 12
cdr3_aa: ASRYRASGNTIY

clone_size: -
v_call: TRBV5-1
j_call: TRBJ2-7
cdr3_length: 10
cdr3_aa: ASKDGSYEQY

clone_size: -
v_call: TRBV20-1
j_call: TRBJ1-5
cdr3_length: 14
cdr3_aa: SARAKGWDSNQPQH

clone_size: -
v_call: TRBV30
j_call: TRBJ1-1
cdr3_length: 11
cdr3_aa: AWSEGQGREAF

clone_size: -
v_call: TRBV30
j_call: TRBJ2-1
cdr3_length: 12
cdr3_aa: AWSRGGVYNEQF

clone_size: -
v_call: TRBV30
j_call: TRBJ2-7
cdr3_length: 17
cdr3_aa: AWTLRPLRLAGDSYEQY

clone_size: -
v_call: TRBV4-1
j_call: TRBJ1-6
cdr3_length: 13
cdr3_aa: ASSQHRAPPSPLH

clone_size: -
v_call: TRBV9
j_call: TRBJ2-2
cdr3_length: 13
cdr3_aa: ASSSEGGQPGELF

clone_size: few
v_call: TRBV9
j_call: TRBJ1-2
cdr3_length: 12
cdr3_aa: ASSVAGQFYGYT

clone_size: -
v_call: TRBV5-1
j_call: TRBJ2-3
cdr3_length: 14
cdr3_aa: ASTTRTSGSTDTQY

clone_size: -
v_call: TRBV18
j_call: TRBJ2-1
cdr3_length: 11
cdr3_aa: ASSPQGTGEQF

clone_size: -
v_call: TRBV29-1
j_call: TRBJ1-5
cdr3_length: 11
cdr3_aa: SVGGTFGQPQH

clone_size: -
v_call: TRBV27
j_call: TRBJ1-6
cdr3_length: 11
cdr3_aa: ASRLGASMALH

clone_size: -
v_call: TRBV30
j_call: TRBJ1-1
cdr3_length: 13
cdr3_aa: AWSVTRRLNTEAF

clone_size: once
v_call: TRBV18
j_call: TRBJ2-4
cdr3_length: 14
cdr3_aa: ASSPPIGGAKNIQY

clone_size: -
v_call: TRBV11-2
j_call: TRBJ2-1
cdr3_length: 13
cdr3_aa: ASSSGGRVYDEQF

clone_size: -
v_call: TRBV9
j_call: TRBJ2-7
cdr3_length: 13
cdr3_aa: ASSVGPGPSYEQY

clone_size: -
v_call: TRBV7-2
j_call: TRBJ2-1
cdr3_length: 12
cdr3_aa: ASSERSSYNEQF

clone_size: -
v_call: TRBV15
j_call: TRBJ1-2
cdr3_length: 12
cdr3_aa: ATSRGGTGYGYT

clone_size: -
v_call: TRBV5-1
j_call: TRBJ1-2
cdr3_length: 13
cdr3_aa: ASSLGDDTGRGYT

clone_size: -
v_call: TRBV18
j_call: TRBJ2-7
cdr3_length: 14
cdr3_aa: ASSPKTGGINYEQY

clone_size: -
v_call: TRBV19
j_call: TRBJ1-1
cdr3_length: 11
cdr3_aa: ASTYSSGTEAF